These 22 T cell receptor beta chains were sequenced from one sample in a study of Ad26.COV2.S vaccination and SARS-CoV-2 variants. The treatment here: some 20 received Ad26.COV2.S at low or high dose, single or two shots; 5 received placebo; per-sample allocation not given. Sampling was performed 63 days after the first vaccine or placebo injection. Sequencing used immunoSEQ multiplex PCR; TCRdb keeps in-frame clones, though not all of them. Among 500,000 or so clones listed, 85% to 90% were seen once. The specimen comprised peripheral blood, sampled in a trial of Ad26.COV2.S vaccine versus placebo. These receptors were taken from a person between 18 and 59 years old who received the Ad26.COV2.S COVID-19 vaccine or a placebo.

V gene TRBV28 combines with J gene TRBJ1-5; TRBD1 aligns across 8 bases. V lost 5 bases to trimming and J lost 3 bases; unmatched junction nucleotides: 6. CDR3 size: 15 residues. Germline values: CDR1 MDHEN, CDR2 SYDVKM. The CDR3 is CASSLRQGLNQPQHF. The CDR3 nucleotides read TGTGCCAGCAGTCTAAGACAGGGGCTCAATCAGCCCCAGCATTTT.

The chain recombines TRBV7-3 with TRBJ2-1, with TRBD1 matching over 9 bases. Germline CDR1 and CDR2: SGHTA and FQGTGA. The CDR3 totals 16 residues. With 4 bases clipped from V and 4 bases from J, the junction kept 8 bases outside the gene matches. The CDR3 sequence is CASSSSGTGLYNEQFF. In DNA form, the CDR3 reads TGTGCCAGCAGCTCCAGCGGGACAGGGCTTTACAATGAGCAGTTCTTC. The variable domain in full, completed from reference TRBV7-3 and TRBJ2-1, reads GAGVSQTPSNKVTEKGKYVELRCDPISGHTALYWYRQSLGQGPEFLIYFQGTGAADDSGLPNDRFFAVRPEGSVSTLKIQRTERGDSAVYLCASSSSGTGLYNEQFFGPGTRLTVL.

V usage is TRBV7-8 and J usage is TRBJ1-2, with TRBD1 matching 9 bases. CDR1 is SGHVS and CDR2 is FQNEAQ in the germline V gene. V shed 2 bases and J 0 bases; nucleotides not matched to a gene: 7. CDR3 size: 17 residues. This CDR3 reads CASSLRDRVASNYGYTF. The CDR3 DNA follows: TGTGCCAGCAGCTTAAGGGACAGGGTTGCTTCTAACTATGGCTACACCTTC.

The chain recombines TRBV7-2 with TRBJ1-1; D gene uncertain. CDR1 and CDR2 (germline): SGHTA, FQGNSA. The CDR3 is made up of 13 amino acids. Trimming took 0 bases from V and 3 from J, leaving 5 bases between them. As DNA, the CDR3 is TGTGCCAGCAGCTTAGCCGGACACACTGAAGCTTTCTTT. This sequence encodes CASSLAGHTEAFF.

DNA for the CDR3: TGTGCCATCAGTGAGGGGTCGAAAGGCTACACCTTC. Translating gives CAISEGSKGYTF. The chain carries TRBV10-3 and TRBJ1-2, with D unresolved. There are 12 residues in the CDR3. CDR1 is ENHRY, CDR2 SYGVKD, per germline. V lost 2 bases and J 8 bases, leaving 9 bases between the germline ends.

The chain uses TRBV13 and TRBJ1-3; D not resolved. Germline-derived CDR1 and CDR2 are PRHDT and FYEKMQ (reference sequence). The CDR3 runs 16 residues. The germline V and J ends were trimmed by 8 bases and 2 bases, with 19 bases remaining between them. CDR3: CASSPEPGSAGNTIYF. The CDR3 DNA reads TGTGCCAGCTCCCCCGAACCGGGCTCGGCTGGAAACACCATATATTTT.

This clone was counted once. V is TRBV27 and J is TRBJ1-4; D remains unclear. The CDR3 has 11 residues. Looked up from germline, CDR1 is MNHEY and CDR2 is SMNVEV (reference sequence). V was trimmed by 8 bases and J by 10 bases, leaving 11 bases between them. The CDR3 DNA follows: TGTGCCAGCGGGGAATTCGGAAAACTGTTTTTT. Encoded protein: CASGEFGKLFF.

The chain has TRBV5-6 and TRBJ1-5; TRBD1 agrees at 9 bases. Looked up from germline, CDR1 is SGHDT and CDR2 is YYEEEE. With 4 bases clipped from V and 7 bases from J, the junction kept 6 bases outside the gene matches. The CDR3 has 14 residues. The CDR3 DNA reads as TGTGCCAGCAGCACTTGGGACAGGGACCAGCCCCAGCATTTT. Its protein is CASSTWDRDQPQHF.

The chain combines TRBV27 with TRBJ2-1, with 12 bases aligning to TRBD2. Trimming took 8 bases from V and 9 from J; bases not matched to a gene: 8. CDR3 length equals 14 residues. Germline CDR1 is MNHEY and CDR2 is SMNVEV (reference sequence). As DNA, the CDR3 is TGTGCCAGCTTCGCTAGCGGGAGGGAAAGTGAGCAGTTCTTC. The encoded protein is CASFASGRESEQFF.

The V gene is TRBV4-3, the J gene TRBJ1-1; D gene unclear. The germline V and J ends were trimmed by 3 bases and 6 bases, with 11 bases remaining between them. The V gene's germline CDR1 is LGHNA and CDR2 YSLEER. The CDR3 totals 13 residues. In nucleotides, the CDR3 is TGCGCCAGCAGCCAGTCATTGGGTCCTGAAGCTTTCTTT. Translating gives CASSQSLGPEAFF.

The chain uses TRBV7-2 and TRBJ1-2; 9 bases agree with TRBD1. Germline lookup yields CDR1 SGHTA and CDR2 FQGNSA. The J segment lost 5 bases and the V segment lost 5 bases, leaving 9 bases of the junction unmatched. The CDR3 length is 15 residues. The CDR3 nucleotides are TGTGCCAGCAGCCTTGGACAGGGGCGAGGGTATGGCTACACCTTC. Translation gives CASSLGQGRGYGYTF. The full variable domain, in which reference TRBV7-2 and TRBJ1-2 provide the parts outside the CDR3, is GAGVSQSPSNKVTEKGKDVELRCDPISGHTALYWYRQSLGQGLEFLIYFQGNSAPDKSGLPSDRFSAERTGGSVSTLTIQRTQQEDSAVYLCASSLGQGRGYGYTFGSGTRLTVV.

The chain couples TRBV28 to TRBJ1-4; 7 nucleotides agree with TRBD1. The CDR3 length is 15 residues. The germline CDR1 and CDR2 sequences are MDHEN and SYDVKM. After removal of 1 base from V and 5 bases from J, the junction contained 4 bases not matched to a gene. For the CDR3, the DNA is TGTGCCAGCAGTTTATTACCAGGGGGGAATGAAAAACTGTTTTTT. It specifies CASSLLPGGNEKLFF.

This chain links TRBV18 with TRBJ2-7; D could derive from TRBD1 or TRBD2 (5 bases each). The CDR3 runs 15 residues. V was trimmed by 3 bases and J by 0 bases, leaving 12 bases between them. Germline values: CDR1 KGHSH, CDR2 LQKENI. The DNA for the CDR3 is TGTGCCAGCTCACCTCAGCCCGGGGCCTCCTACGAGCAGTACTTC. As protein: CASSPQPGASYEQYF. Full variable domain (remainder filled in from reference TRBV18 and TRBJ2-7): NAGVMQNPRHLVRRRGQEARLRCSPMKGHSHVYWYRQLPEEGLKFMVYLQKENIIDESGMPKERFSAEFPKEGPSILRIQQVVRGDSAAYFCASSPQPGASYEQYFGPGTRLTVT.

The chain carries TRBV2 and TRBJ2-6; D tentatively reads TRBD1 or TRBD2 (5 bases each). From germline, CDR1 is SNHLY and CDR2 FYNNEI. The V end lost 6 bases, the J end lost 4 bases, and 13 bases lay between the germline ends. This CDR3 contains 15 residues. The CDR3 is CASRKDGAGANVLTF. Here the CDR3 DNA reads TGTGCCAGCAGGAAGGACGGGGCGGGGGCCAACGTCCTGACTTTC.

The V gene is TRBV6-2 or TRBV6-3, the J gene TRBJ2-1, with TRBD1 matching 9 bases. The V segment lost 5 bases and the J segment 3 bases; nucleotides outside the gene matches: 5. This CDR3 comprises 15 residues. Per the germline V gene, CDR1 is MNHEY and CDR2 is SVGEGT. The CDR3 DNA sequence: TGTGCCAGCAGTAAAGGACAGGGGAACTACAATGAGCAGTTCTTC. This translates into CASSKGQGNYNEQFF.

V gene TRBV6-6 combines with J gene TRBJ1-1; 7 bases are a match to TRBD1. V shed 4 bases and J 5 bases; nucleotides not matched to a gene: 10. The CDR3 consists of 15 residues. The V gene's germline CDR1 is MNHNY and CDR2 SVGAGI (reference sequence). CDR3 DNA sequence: TGTGCCAGCAGTTCCCGGGACAGCCTAAGAACTGAAGCTTTCTTT. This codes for CASSSRDSLRTEAFF.

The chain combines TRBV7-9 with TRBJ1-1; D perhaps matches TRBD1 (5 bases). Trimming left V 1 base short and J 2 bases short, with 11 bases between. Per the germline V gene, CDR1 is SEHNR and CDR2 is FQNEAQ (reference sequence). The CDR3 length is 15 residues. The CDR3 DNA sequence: TGTGCCAGCAGCTTAGAGGGCGGGGGAAACACTGAAGCTTTCTTT. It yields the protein CASSLEGGGNTEAFF.

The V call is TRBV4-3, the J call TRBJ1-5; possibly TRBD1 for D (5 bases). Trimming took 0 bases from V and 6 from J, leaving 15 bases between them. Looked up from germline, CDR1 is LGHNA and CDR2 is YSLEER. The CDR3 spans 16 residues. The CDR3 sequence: CASSQDFSVGGQPQHF. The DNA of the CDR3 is TGCGCCAGCAGCCAAGATTTCAGCGTGGGGGGTCAGCCCCAGCATTTT.

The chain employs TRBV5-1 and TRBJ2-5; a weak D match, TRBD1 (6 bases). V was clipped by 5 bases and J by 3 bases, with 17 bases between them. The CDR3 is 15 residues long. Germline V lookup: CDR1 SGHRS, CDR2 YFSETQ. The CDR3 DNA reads TGCGCCAGCAGAGCTGGGGGCGTCGATAAAGAGACCCAGTACTTC. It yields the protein CASRAGGVDKETQYF.

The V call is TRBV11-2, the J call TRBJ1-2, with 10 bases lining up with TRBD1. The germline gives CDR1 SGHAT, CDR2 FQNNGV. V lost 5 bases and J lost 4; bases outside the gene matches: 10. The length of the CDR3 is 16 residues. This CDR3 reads CASSRDRGQGFYGYTF. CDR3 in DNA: TGTGCCAGCAGCCGTGACAGGGGGCAGGGATTCTATGGCTACACCTTC.

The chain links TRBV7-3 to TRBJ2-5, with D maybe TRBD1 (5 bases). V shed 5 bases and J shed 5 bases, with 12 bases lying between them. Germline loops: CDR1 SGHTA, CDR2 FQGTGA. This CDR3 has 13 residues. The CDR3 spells CASSPDSVETQYF. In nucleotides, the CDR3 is TGTGCCAGCAGCCCCGACAGTGTCGAGACCCAGTACTTC.

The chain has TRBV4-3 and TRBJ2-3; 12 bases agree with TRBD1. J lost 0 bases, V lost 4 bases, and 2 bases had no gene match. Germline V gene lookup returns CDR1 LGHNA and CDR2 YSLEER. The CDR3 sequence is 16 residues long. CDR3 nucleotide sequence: TGCGCCAGCAGCCGGGGACAGGGGGCTAGCACAGATACGCAGTATTTT. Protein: CASSRGQGASTDTQYF.